This is a list of T cell receptor beta chains from one sample in a study of cytomegalovirus exposure and HLA in healthy donors. Generated by immunoSEQ multiplex PCR, the TCRdb table keeps only in-frame clones and is missing some. Its table lists approximately 140,000 clones. Source material: PBMCs. The receptors originated from a woman under 30 in good health and CMV-seronegative. Both conserved end residues are part of each CDR3. Each record gives: V gene, CDR3 protein.

>TRBV7-3
CASSAGGTLDDTQYF
>TRBV4-2
CASSRRGPEAFF
>TRBV4-2
CASSQDQVSYNEQFF
>TRBV7-9
CASSPPFGGKSTDTQYF
>TRBV2
CASSYRTGNYGYTF
>TRBV5-1
CASSSGTANYGYTF
>TRBV5-1
CASRAGTSTPWFF
>TRBV7-9
CASSLGLQETQYF
>TRBV7-2
CASSSGQNYGYTF
>TRBV6-5
CASRTGLGNEQFF
>TRBV6-1
CASRRDINEQFF
>TRBV5-8
CASSPGVYGYTF
>TRBV6-5
CASSYSPRTGRNEQFF
>TRBV29-1
CSVFGTSRTDTQYF
>TRBV15
CATSRGTPEAFF
>TRBV6-1
CASRVGTVNEKLFF
>TRBV6-1
CASTPTGSSYGYTF
>TRBV15
CATSMDLAAPADTQYF
>TRBV27
CASSLSLLANEQFF
>TRBV25-1
CASRNQGNTEAFF
>TRBV5-1
CASSLSGAYHSPLHF
>TRBV14
CASSQEPATGVYGYTF
>TRBV7-9
CASSLGKTSGRDTQYF
>TRBV7-9
CASSLVPPGQGYHEQYF
>TRBV9
CASSLMQGSNTGELFF
>TRBV9
CASSIDRDEQFF
>TRBV4-1
CASSQEGSRLQPQHF
>TRBV19
CASRIRVQAGEKLFF
>TRBV25-1
CASSERENNEQFF
>TRBV6-5
CASSSVLAGGETQYF
>TRBV25-1
CASNQGGNEQFF
>TRBV6-5
CASSYYRTSGPYEQYF
>TRBV30
CAWSSGGRGSTEAFF
>TRBV18
CASSLSSRQANQPQHF
>TRBV4-3
CASSQVTIGGGELFF
>TRBV6-5
CASSEQDTNTEAFF
>TRBV6-1
CASSDWAYPYNEQFF
>TRBV30
CAWSTTDRGGYTF
>TRBV11-3
CASSLDQAGTGIKNIQYF
>TRBV21-1
CASSDPSPGSQQETQYF
>TRBV29-1
CSAVDYSSTDTQYF
>TRBV6-5
CASSFDGTGTPYGYTF
>TRBV18
CASSPRTSGRYEQYF
>TRBV29-1
CSVDPGAGELFF
>TRBV5-1
CASSPGGGDYGYTF
>TRBV6-1
CASSPEDSFYGYTF
>TRBV5-8
CASSWTGTSGVPPSTDTQYF
>TRBV28
CASTTGGLRGQKLFF
>TRBV7-9
CASSSFEDQPQHF
>TRBV19
CASQGYSNQPQHF
>TRBV10-2
CASRPGKGSNEKLFF
>TRBV6-5
CASSYGLGRQPQHF
>TRBV5-1
CASSLLLAGGIATDTQYF